Shown below are 29 T cell receptor beta chains from a single sample sequenced in a study of blood T cells in healthy people across ages. PCR was performed a second time for about 6 to 11 cycles using a sample-barcoded 5' primer and a J-beta primer mix. TCRdb itself ran the 5' RACE reads through MiXCR, one entry per CDR3 protein. The sample consists of 850,000 or so distinct CDR3 sequences, more than 25% of them appearing once. What was sequenced was blood. The origin of the receptors is a woman older than 75 in good health.

Worth noting for this clonotype: The junction and the germline gene differ at one end; a read error may be behind it. The V gene is TRBV7-2, the J gene TRBJ1-1, with D hard to call. This CDR3 has 14 amino acids. Germline values: CDR1 SGHTA, CDR2 FQGNSA. CDR3 loop: CVSSNLRKNTEAFF. CDR3 in DNA: TGTGTCAGCAGCAACCTCCGGAAGAACACTGAAGCTTTCTTT.

In its sample, this clonotype was seen many times. The chain uses TRBV12-3 or TRBV12-4 and TRBJ1-1, with TRBD1 matching over 8 bases. V shed 6 bases, J shed 9 bases, and the junction held 3 bases outside the gene matches. This CDR3 comprises 11 residues. The CDR3 here is CASRRQGQAFF. The DNA of the CDR3 is TGTGCCAGCAGAAGACAGGGGCAAGCTTTCTTT.

This clonotype was seen repeatedly, ten times or more. The J gene is TRBJ1-2, the V gene TRBV3-1; a weak D match, TRBD1 (5 bases). V gave up 2 bases and J gave up 5 bases, with 12 bases separating them. Germline V gene data show CDR1 as LGHDT and CDR2 as YNNKEL (reference sequence). This CDR3 has 14 amino acids. The CDR3 region has the DNA TGTGCCAGCAGCCAAATGTCAGGGTTGTATGGCTACACCTTC. Its protein product is CASSQMSGLYGYTF.

Concerning this clonotype itself: One base away lies a much larger clone, so this may be a sequencing read error. Written as DNA, the CDR3 is TGTGCTAGTGAAACGGCTATCGGGGGGGCCGGTTACAATGAGCAGTACTTC. It translates to CASETAIGGAGYNEQYF. The chain joins TRBV12-5 to TRBJ2-1; 8 nucleotides line up with TRBD2. The DNA end favors TRBJ2-7, so the J call may be wrong. Germline V gene sequence: CDR1 LGHNT, CDR2 FRNRAP. The CDR3 is 17 amino acids.

V gene TRBV7-7 combines with J gene TRBJ2-7, with 7 bases matching TRBD2. J lost 4 bases, V lost 1 base, and 10 bases had no gene match. The CDR3 is 16 residues long. Germline CDR1 SSHAT, CDR2 FNYEAQ (reference sequence). The CDR3 loop reads CASSLGRTSVRYEQYF. The CDR3 DNA is TGTGCCAGCAGCTTAGGGCGCACTAGCGTCCGTTACGAGCAGTACTTC. Together with reference TRBV7-7 and TRBJ2-7, the CDR3 gives the full variable domain: GAGVSQSPRYKVTKRGQDVTLRCDPISSHATLYWYQQALGQGPEFLTYFNYEAQPDKSGLPSDRFSAERPEGSISTLTIQRTEQRDSAMYRCASSLGRTSVRYEQYFGPGTRLTVT.

This clonotype occurred many times. The J gene is TRBJ1-1, the V gene TRBV6-6; D is possibly TRBD1 (6 bases). The CDR3 covers 15 residues. The germline V gene encodes CDR1 MNHNY and CDR2 SVGAGI (reference sequence). Deletions cut 5 bases from V and 3 bases from J, with 16 bases between. Here the CDR3 DNA reads TGTGCCAGCAGTCAACCACAGGGTGGAGACACTGAAGCTTTCTTT. Translated, it gives CASSQPQGGDTEAFF.

The table lists this clonotype with many counts. V usage is TRBV6-2 or TRBV6-3 and J usage is TRBJ2-1; maybe TRBD1 (6 bases). The CDR3 runs 15 residues. Trimming pared 7 bases from V and 1 base from J, leaving 14 bases between. The germline CDR1 and CDR2 sequences are MNHEY and SVGEGT. The CDR3 region has the DNA TGTGCCAGCACCCCCACGAGGGGGTCCTACAATGAGCAGTTCTTC. Amino acids: CASTPTRGSYNEQFF.

This clonotype was seen at least ten times. The chain links TRBV25-1 to TRBJ1-2; 9 bases map to TRBD1. This CDR3 is 14 amino acids long. V shed 5 bases, J shed 4 bases, and the junction held 5 bases outside the gene matches. Germline-derived CDR1 and CDR2 are MGHDK and SYGVNS. In DNA, the CDR3 is TGTGCCAGCAGTCCCCGGGGACAGGGCTATGGCTACACCTTC. This sequence encodes CASSPRGQGYGYTF.

This clonotype was observed a few times. Since a much larger clone is just one base distant, this may be a read error. The chain joins TRBV20-1 to TRBJ2-1; D might be TRBD2 (7 bases). The germline V and J ends were trimmed by 6 bases and 13 bases, with 22 bases remaining between them. The CDR3 covers 13 residues. Germline values: CDR1 DFQATT, CDR2 SNEGSKA (reference sequence). The CDR3 DNA sequence: TGCAGTGCCCAATCCGGGGGGCAAGAGACCCAGTTCTTC. This translates into CSAQSGGQETQFF.

The CDR3 sequence: CASTIPGGGLTQYF. For the CDR3, the DNA is TGTGCCAGCACCATACCGGGCGGGGGGCTTACGCAGTATTTT. The chain couples TRBV6-2 or TRBV6-3 to TRBJ2-3; TRBD2 matches at 8 bases. V lost 7 bases and J lost 8; bases outside the gene matches: 11. The CDR3 runs to 14 residues. Germline loops: CDR1 MNHEY, CDR2 SVGEGT.

This clonotype was counted many times. The CDR3 spells CASSLQATDYEQYF. CDR3 nucleotides: TGTGCCAGCAGCTTACAAGCTACGGATTACGAGCAGTACTTC. This chain uses TRBV7-2 with TRBJ2-7; D not resolved. Germline CDR1 is SGHTA and CDR2 is FQGNSA. This CDR3 region has 14 residues. The germline V and J ends were trimmed by 2 bases and 4 bases, with 12 bases remaining between them.

This clonotype was seen a handful of times. The rearrangement uses TRBV12-3 or TRBV12-4 and TRBJ1-6, with D perhaps matching TRBD1 (6 bases). CDR3 length equals 18 residues. Trimming cost V 5 bases and J 0 bases, with 17 bases left between them. The CDR3: CASSPRGGASSYNSPLHF. The CDR3 coding sequence is TGTGCCAGCAGTCCGAGGGGGGGGGCGAGCTCCTATAATTCACCCCTCCACTTT.

This clonotype was observed a few times. The chain employs TRBV7-2 and TRBJ2-7; 8 nucleotides align to TRBD1. The DNA end is more similar to TRBJ2-5, so the J call may be wrong. Germline assignment: CDR1 SGHTA and CDR2 FQGNSA. This CDR3 has 16 residues. CDR3 sequence reads: CASSLIAGTGAETQYF. The CDR3 region has the DNA TGTGCCAGCAGCTTAATCGCCGGGACAGGAGCAGAGACCCAGTACTTC.

This clonotype has just a few counts. The chain joins TRBV27 to TRBJ1-6; 7 bases map to TRBD1. CDR3 length: 14 amino acids. J lost 9 bases, V lost 6 bases, and 8 bases had no gene match. Germline-derived CDR1 and CDR2 are MNHEY and SMNVEV (reference sequence). This CDR3 reads CASSLDRVGSPLHF. Here the CDR3 DNA reads TGTGCCAGCAGCCTCGACAGGGTCGGTTCACCCCTCCACTTT.

This clonotype was recorded a few times. The J gene is TRBJ1-2, the V gene TRBV5-5; D is unclear. The CDR3 runs to 13 residues. Germline V gene sequence: CDR1 SGHKS, CDR2 YYEKEE (reference sequence). V was pared by 3 bases and J by 2 bases, with 8 bases between. In DNA form, the CDR3 reads TGTGCCAGCAGCTCCGCAAAGAACTATGGCTACACCTTC. Translation: CASSSAKNYGYTF. Drawing the rest from reference TRBV5-5 and TRBJ1-2, the complete variable domain is DAGVTQSPTHLIKTRGQQVTLRCSPISGHKSVSWYQQVLGQGPQFIFQYYEKEERGRGNFPDRFSARQFPNYSSELNVNALLLGDSALYLCASSSAKNYGYTFGSGTRLTVV.

This clonotype was counted many times. The chain couples TRBV5-1 to TRBJ1-2; TRBD1 agrees at 8 bases. Germline CDR1 reads SGHRS; CDR2 reads YFSETQ. CDR3 size: 15 residues. V lost 5 bases to trimming and J lost 3 bases; unmatched junction nucleotides: 9. The CDR3 sequence is CASRKGQGNYYGYTF. The CDR3 coding sequence is TGCGCCAGCAGGAAAGGACAGGGCAATTACTATGGCTACACCTTC.

This clonotype has ten or more counts. This chain connects TRBV18 to TRBJ2-7, with D perhaps matching TRBD1 (7 bases). The CDR3 contains 15 residues. Germline V lookup: CDR1 KGHSH, CDR2 LQKENI. V lost 4 bases and J lost 0, with 13 bases in between. In DNA, the CDR3 is TGTGCCAGCTCACGACTAGGGGACAGCTCCTACGAGCAGTACTTC. Protein sequence: CASSRLGDSSYEQYF.

This clonotype was seen at least ten times. The chain recombines TRBV11-2 with TRBJ2-7, with D perhaps assigned TRBD1 or TRBD2 (5 bases each). Germline CDR1 and CDR2: SGHAT and FQNNGV. The CDR3 runs 14 residues. V shed 4 bases and J shed 8 bases, with 18 bases lying between them. CDR3 sequence reads: CASSSSSQGWQQYF. In DNA form, the CDR3 reads TGTGCCAGCAGCTCTAGCTCGCAGGGATGGCAGCAGTACTTC.

This clonotype was picked up many times. The gene calls are TRBV20-1 and TRBJ1-4, with D hard to call. CDR1 and CDR2 from the germline V gene are DFQATT and SNEGSKA (reference sequence). CDR3 length equals 14 residues. V dropped 1 base and J dropped 3 bases, with 9 bases sitting between them. The DNA of the CDR3 is TGCAGTGCTAGAGCTGTCCCGTCTAATGAAAAACTGTTTTTT. Translating gives CSARAVPSNEKLFF.

This clonotype was counted at least ten times. DNA of the CDR3: TGTGCCAGCAGTTACGCAGTAGGGCTTAAGAAGACCCAGTACTTC. This translates into CASSYAVGLKKTQYF. The rearrangement joins TRBV6-2 or TRBV6-3 to TRBJ2-5; D not resolved. This CDR3 has 15 amino acids. V shed 2 bases and J shed 6 bases, with 16 bases lying between them. From germline, CDR1 is MNHEY and CDR2 SVGEGT.

This clonotype was seen at least ten times. The chain carries TRBV12-3 or TRBV12-4 and TRBJ1-2; D remains ambiguous. The CDR3 is 13 amino acids. V was clipped by 5 bases and J by 7 bases, with 14 bases between them. The DNA of the CDR3 is TGTGCCAGCAGTCAGCAGGAGGTACTTGGCTACACCTTC. Protein product: CASSQQEVLGYTF.

This clonotype was counted many times. The chain couples TRBV4-2 to TRBJ1-2; D is undetermined. Germline CDR1 reads LGHNA; CDR2 reads YNFKEQ. The ends were cut back, 3 bases at V and 8 bases at J, with 10 bases in the middle. The CDR3 covers 12 residues. CDR3 DNA: TGTGCCAGCAGCCACCGGTCGGGAGGCTACACCTTC. Amino acids: CASSHRSGGYTF.

The chain couples TRBV5-1 to TRBJ1-1; a weak D match, TRBD1 (6 bases). The V end lost 5 bases, the J end lost 1 base, and 15 bases lay between the germline ends. This CDR3 comprises 15 residues. Germline CDR1 reads SGHRS; CDR2 reads YFSETQ. The CDR3 DNA is TGCGCCAGCAGTTTTCAGGGGTCCCAGAACACTGAAGCTTTCTTT. Translated: CASSFQGSQNTEAFF.

This chain uses TRBV7-2 with TRBJ2-2; D is ambiguous. V lost 5 bases, J lost 0 bases, and 7 bases lay in between. Germline assignment: CDR1 SGHTA and CDR2 FQGNSA. The CDR3 is made up of 14 amino acids. The CDR3 protein is CASSPSANTGELFF. CDR3 DNA sequence: TGTGCCAGCAGCCCCTCGGCGAACACCGGGGAGCTGTTTTTT.

Points on this clonotype: This may arise from a read error, as a much more abundant clone is one base away. The V and J genes are TRBV9 and TRBJ2-6; TRBD1 agrees at 8 bases. CDR1 and CDR2 from the germline V gene are SGDLS and YYNGEE. This CDR3 spans 18 amino acids. The CDR3 DNA reads TGTGCCAGCAGCTCCCGGACAGGGTTGATTAGTGGGACCAACGTCCTGACTTTC. Protein product: CASSSRTGLISGTNVLTF.

In the case of this clonotype: The junction differs from germline at one of its ends, possibly a read error. This chain connects TRBV30 to TRBJ2-5; perhaps TRBD2 as D (6 bases). This CDR3 spans 13 amino acids. Germline V gives CDR1 GTSNPN, CDR2 SVGIG (reference sequence). The CDR3, as DNA: TGTGCCCGGAGGGGACTCCGGCCCAATGAGCAGTACTTC. It translates to CARRGLRPNEQYF. The full variable domain, rest sourced from reference TRBV30 and TRBJ2-5, is SQTIHQWPATLVQPVGSPLSLECTVEGTSNPNLYWYRQAAGRGLQLLFYSVGIGQISSEVPQNLSASRPQDRQFILSSKKLLLSDSGFYLCARRGLRPNEQYFGPGTRLLVL.

The chain combines TRBV6-5 with TRBJ1-1; D uncertain. The CDR3 extends over 14 amino acids. The germline CDR1 and CDR2 sequences are MNHEY and SVGAGI. V dropped 2 bases and J dropped 1 base, with 8 bases sitting between them. In nucleotides, the CDR3 is TGTGCCAGCAGTTACGAGAGGACGAACACTGAAGCTTTCTTT. It specifies CASSYERTNTEAFF.

This clonotype was detected ten times or more. The J gene is TRBJ2-7, the V gene TRBV20-1, with D uncertain. This CDR3 has 12 residues. V was cut by 2 bases and J by 2 bases, with 7 bases left in between. CDR1 and CDR2 from the germline V gene are DFQATT and SNEGSKA (reference sequence). The CDR3 loop is CSARQVPYEQYF. The CDR3 region has the DNA TGCAGTGCTAGACAGGTTCCCTACGAGCAGTACTTC.

The V call is TRBV5-1, the J call TRBJ1-6, with D possibly TRBD1 on 5 matching bases. This CDR3 comprises 16 residues. Germline V CDR1 and CDR2: SGHRS, YFSETQ. Trimming stripped 7 bases from V and 0 bases from J, with 14 bases between. This CDR3 is CASAPGGSSYNSPLHF. CDR3 in DNA: TGCGCCAGCGCCCCCGGGGGGAGCTCCTATAATTCACCCCTCCACTTT.